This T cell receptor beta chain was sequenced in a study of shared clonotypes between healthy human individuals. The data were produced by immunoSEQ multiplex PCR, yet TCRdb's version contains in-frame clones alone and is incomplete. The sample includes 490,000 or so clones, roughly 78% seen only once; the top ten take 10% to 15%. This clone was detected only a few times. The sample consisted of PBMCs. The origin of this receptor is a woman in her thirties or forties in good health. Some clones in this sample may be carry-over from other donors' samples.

The CDR3 sequence is CASSLAQTYEQYF. In DNA form, the CDR3 reads TGTGCCAGCAGCTTAGCACAGACCTACGAGCAGTACTTC. This sequence joins TRBV7-6 and TRBJ2-7; D call uncertain. Germline V gene lookup returns CDR1 SGHVS and CDR2 FNYEAQ. V was clipped by 0 bases and J by 2 bases, with 5 bases between them. The CDR3 covers 13 residues.